A selection of T cell receptor beta chains follows, all from one sample in a study of T cell responses to AZD1222 COVID-19 vaccine. Generated by immunoSEQ multiplex PCR, the TCRdb table keeps only in-frame clones and is missing some. Among some 86,000 clones, around 82% were seen once, and the ten largest hold roughly a fifth. The sample here was peripheral blood, taken on day 0 of AZD1222 vaccination. The origin of the receptors is an adult in good health. Each CDR3 is given with its conserved first and last residue. Each record gives: CDR3 protein, CDR3 DNA, J gene, D gene, V gene, clone size. A D gene is named only where the DNA matches it firmly. Clone size is shown for a subset of rows, as once, few, many or a class of expanded clone.

cdr3_aa: CASNDRGQTEAFF; cdr3_nt: TGTGCCAGCAATGACAGGGGGCAAACTGAAGCTTTCTTT; j_call: TRBJ1-1; d_call: TRBD1; v_call: TRBV7-2; clone_size: -
cdr3_aa: CASSLGTGGARGYTF; cdr3_nt: TGCGCCAGCAGCTTGGGGACAGGGGGCGCCCGGGGCTACACCTTC; j_call: TRBJ1-2; d_call: TRBD1; v_call: TRBV5-1; clone_size: -
cdr3_aa: CASSATGTGAEKLFF; cdr3_nt: TGTGCCAGCAGTGCTACCGGGACAGGGGCTGAAAAACTGTTTTTT; j_call: TRBJ1-4; d_call: TRBD1; v_call: TRBV2; clone_size: -
cdr3_aa: CATSRGETQYF; cdr3_nt: TGTGCCACCAGCAGAGGGGAGACCCAGTACTTC; j_call: TRBJ2-5; d_call: -; v_call: TRBV15; clone_size: -
cdr3_aa: CASSNKEAYNSPLHF; cdr3_nt: TGTGCCAGCAGTAACAAGGAAGCCTATAATTCACCCCTCCACTTT; j_call: TRBJ1-6; d_call: -; v_call: TRBV27; clone_size: -
cdr3_aa: CATSTGGGPSHDISGNTIYF; cdr3_nt: TGTGCCACCAGTACCGGAGGAGGGCCCTCCCATGACATCTCTGGAAACACCATATATTTT; j_call: TRBJ1-3; d_call: -; v_call: TRBV24-1; clone_size: -
cdr3_aa: CASSLTSGGQETQYF; cdr3_nt: TGTGCCAGCAGCTTGACTAGCGGGGGGCAAGAGACCCAGTACTTC; j_call: TRBJ2-5; d_call: TRBD2; v_call: TRBV5-4; clone_size: -
cdr3_aa: CASSLGQGRGYTF; cdr3_nt: TGCGCCAGCAGCTTGGGACAGGGTCGTGGCTACACCTTC; j_call: TRBJ1-2; d_call: TRBD1; v_call: TRBV5-1; clone_size: -
cdr3_aa: CASSLTTENYGYTF; cdr3_nt: TGTGCCAGCAGCTTAACGACAGAGAACTATGGCTACACCTTC; j_call: TRBJ1-2; d_call: -; v_call: TRBV5-4; clone_size: -
cdr3_aa: CASPSSNQPQHF; cdr3_nt: TGTGCCAGCCCCAGCAGCAATCAGCCCCAGCATTTT; j_call: TRBJ1-5; d_call: -; v_call: TRBV18; clone_size: -
cdr3_aa: CASSSQGTGELFF; cdr3_nt: TGTGCCAGCAGCTCACAGGGGACCGGGGAGCTGTTTTTT; j_call: TRBJ2-2; d_call: TRBD1; v_call: TRBV5-5; clone_size: few
cdr3_aa: CASSINQVGETQYF; cdr3_nt: TGTGCCAGTAGTATTAATCAGGTTGGAGAGACCCAGTACTTC; j_call: TRBJ2-5; d_call: -; v_call: TRBV19; clone_size: -
cdr3_aa: CASSNGLAGGYNEQFF; cdr3_nt: TGTGCCAGCAGCAACGGACTAGCGGGGGGGTACAATGAGCAGTTCTTC; j_call: TRBJ2-1; d_call: -; v_call: TRBV21-1; clone_size: -
cdr3_aa: CAWSVEAGRRAFF; cdr3_nt: TGTGCCTGGAGTGTAGAGGCCGGGCGAAGAGCTTTCTTT; j_call: TRBJ1-1; d_call: -; v_call: TRBV30; clone_size: -
cdr3_aa: CASSPEGRGATNEKLFF; cdr3_nt: TGTGCCAGCAGTCCAGAGGGAAGAGGTGCAACTAATGAAAAACTGTTTTTT; j_call: TRBJ1-4; d_call: -; v_call: TRBV28; clone_size: -
cdr3_aa: CASSLGRGSGSSYNEQFF; cdr3_nt: TGCGCCAGCAGCTTGGGACGTGGGTCAGGGTCATCCTACAATGAGCAGTTCTTC; j_call: TRBJ2-1; d_call: -; v_call: TRBV5-1; clone_size: -